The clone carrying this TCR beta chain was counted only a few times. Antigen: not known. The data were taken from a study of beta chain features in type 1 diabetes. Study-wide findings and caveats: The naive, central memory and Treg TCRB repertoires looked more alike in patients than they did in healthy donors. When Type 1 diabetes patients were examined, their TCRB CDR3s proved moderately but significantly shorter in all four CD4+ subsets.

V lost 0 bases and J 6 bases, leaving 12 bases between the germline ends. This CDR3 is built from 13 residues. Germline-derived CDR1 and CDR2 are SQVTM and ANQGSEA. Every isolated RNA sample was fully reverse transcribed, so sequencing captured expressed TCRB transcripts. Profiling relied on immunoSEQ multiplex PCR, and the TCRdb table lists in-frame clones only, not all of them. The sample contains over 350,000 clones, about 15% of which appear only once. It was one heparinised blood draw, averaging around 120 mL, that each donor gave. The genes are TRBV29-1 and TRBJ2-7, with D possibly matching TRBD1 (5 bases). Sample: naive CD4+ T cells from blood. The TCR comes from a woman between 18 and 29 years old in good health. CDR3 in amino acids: CSVEDLQGSEQYF. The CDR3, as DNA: TGCAGCGTTGAAGATCTTCAGGGTTCCGAGCAGTACTTC.